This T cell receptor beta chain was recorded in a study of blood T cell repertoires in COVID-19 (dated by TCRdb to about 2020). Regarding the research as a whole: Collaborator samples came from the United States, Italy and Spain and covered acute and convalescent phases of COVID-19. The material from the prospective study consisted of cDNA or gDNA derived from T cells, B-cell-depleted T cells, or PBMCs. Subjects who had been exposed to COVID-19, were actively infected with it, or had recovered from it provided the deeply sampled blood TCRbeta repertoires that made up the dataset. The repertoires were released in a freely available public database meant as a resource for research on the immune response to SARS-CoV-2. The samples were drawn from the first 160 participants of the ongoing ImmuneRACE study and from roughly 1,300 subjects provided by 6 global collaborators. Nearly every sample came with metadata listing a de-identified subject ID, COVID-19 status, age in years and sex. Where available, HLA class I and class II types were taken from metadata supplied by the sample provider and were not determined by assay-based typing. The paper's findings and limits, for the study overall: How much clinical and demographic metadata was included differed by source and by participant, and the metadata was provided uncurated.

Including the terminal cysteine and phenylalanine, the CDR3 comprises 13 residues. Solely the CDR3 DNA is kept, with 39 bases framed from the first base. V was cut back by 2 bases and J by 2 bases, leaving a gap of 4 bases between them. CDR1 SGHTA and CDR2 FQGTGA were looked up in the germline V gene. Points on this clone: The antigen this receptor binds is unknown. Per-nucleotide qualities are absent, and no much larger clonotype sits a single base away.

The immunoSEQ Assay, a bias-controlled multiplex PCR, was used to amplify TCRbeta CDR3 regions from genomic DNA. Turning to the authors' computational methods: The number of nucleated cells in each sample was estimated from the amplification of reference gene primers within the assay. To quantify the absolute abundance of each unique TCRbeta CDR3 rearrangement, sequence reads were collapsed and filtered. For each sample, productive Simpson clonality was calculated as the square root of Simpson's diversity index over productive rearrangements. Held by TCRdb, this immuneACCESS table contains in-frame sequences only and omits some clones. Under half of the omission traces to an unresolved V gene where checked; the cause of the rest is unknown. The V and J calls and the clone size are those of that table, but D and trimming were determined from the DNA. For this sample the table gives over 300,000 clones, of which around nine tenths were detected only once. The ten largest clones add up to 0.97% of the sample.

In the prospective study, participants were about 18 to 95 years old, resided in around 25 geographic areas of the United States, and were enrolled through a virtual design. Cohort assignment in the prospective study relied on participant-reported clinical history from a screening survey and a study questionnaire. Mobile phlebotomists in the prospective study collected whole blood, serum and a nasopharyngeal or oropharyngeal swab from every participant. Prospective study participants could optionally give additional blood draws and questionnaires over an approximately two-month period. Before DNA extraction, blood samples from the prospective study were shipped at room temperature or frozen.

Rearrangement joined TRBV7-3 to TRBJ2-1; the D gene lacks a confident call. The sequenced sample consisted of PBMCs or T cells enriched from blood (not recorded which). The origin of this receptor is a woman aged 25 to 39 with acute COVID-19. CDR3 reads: CASSLGPYNEQFF. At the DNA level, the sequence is TGTGCCAGCAGCTTAGGGCCCTACAATGAGCAGTTCTTC.